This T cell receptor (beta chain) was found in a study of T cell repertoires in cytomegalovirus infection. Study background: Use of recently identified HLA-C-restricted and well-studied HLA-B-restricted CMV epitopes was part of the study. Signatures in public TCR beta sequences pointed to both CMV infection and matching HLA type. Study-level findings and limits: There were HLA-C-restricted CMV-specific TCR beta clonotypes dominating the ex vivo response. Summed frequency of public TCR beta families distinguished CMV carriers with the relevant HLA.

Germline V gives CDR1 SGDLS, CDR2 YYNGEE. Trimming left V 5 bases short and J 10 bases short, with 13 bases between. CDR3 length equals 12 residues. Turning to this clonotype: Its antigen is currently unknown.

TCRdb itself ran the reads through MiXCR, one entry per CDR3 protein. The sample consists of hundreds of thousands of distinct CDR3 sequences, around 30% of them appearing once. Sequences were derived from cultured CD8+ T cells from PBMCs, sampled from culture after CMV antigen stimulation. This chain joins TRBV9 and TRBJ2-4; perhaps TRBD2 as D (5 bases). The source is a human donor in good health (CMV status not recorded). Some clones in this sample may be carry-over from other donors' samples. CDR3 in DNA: TGTGCCAGCAGGTCCTCCCCGGGGATTCAGTACTTC. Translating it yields CASRSSPGIQYF.